This TCR beta chain emerged from a study of early T cells in non-severe SARS-CoV-2 infection. Study in general: From unsorted whole blood, bulk RNA was sequenced, and the chains remained unpaired.

A note on this clonotype: What it binds is unknown. The junction differs from germline at one of its ends, possibly a read error.

Study findings and constraints: CD4 and private specificities were missed by VDJdb matching, which favored anti-spike CD8 responses.

Germline CDR1 reads SGHTA; CDR2 reads FQGTGA. The CDR3 has 13 amino acids. Each cDNA molecule carried a unique molecular identifier. Each CDR3 protein gets one entry after TCRdb re-called the 5' RACE reads with MiXCR. The data contain fewer than 60,000 distinct CDR3 sequences, almost 9.5% of them singletons. This receptor was taken from an adult who was a healthcare worker with PCR-confirmed SARS-CoV-2 infection or an uninfected control (not recorded which). The specimen sequenced was whole blood. The gene calls are TRBV7-3 and TRBJ2-2, with D perhaps matching TRBD2 (5 bases). CDR3 loop: CANSLGGTGELFF. The CDR3 DNA follows: TGTGCCAACAGCTTAGGCGGGACCGGGGAGCTGTTTTTT.